Below, 6 T cell receptor beta chains from the same sample are listed, as sequenced in a study of blood T cell repertoires in COVID-19. The table came from immunoSEQ multiplex PCR; TCRdb's copy has only in-frame clones and leaves some out. The sample includes 90,000 to 150,000 clones, approximately 87% of them seen just once. Material: peripheral blood. The receptors originated from a man aged 70 or older who had recovered from COVID-19.

The gene calls are TRBV28 and TRBJ2-1; 9 nucleotides align to TRBD2. The CDR3 spans 15 residues. With V trimmed by 2 bases and J by 7 bases, 6 bases remained unmatched. Per the germline V gene, CDR1 is MDHEN and CDR2 is SYDVKM. CDR3 protein: CASSLRVAGANEQFF. The CDR3 nucleotides read TGTGCCAGCAGTTTAAGAGTAGCGGGAGCAAATGAGCAGTTCTTC.

The chain recombines TRBV6-5 with TRBJ2-1; 7 nucleotides line up with TRBD2. The germline V gene encodes CDR1 MNHEY and CDR2 SVGAGI. The J segment lost 4 bases and the V segment lost 7 bases, leaving 7 bases of the junction unmatched. The CDR3 runs 14 residues. In DNA form, the CDR3 reads TGTGCCAGCACCCAGTCGGGGGGTTACAATGAGCAGTTCTTC. Translation: CASTQSGGYNEQFF.

The chain recombines TRBV9 with TRBJ2-2, with 11 bases aligning to TRBD1. CDR1 SGDLS and CDR2 YYNGEE come from the germline V gene. V lost 4 bases to trimming and J lost 3 bases; unmatched junction nucleotides: 2. The length of the CDR3 is 15 residues. CDR3 nucleotide sequence: TGTGCCAGCAGCACGGGACAGGGGGACACCGGGGAGCTGTTTTTT. It encodes CASSTGQGDTGELFF.

This CDR3 reads CASSPVVGGPYEQYF. DNA of the CDR3: TGTGCCAGCAGCCCAGTGGTAGGAGGGCCGTACGAGCAGTACTTC. V usage is TRBV7-2 and J usage is TRBJ2-7, with a tentative D call TRBD2 (6 bases). Trimming pared 5 bases from V and 4 bases from J, leaving 18 bases between. Germline-derived CDR1 and CDR2 are SGHTA and FQGNSA. The CDR3 runs to 15 residues.

This chain joins TRBV5-1 and TRBJ2-5, with a weak D call TRBD2 (5 bases). Germline assignment: CDR1 SGHRS and CDR2 YFSETQ. V was trimmed by 2 bases and J by 3 bases, leaving 8 bases between them. This CDR3 comprises 13 residues. CDR3 amino acids: CASSFGLEETQYF. CDR3 sequence (DNA): TGCGCCAGCAGCTTCGGACTCGAAGAGACCCAGTACTTC.

V gene TRBV7-2 combines with J gene TRBJ2-7; D gene unclear. Germline values: CDR1 SGHTA, CDR2 FQGNSA. This CDR3 is built from 14 residues. V was clipped by 1 base and J by 7 bases, with 14 bases between them. The CDR3 spells CASSLESSAREQYF. For the CDR3, the DNA is TGTGCCAGCAGCTTAGAGTCAAGCGCGAGGGAGCAGTACTTC.